Below are 11 T cell receptor beta chains sequenced from a single sample in a study of blood T cell repertoires in COVID-19. Generated by immunoSEQ multiplex PCR, the TCRdb table keeps only in-frame clones and is missing some. This table has some 68,000 clones, approximately 88% appearing once. Source material: peripheral blood. The receptors were gathered from a human donor in a cohort sampled during active COVID-19.

The chain joins TRBV19 to TRBJ1-4; perhaps TRBD1 as D (5 bases). Germline V gene sequence: CDR1 LNHDA, CDR2 SQIVND (reference sequence). The CDR3 consists of 14 residues. With 7 bases removed from V and 7 bases from J, the gap between germline ends came to 16 bases. This chain's CDR3 is CASTPSGGREKLFF. The CDR3 DNA reads TGTGCCAGTACCCCGTCGGGGGGTCGTGAAAAACTGTTTTTT.

CDR3 sequence reads: CASSLVGLARLTDTQYF. The CDR3 DNA reads TGTGCCAGCAGCTTGGTAGGTCTAGCGAGACTCACAGATACGCAGTATTTT. The chain has TRBV5-6 and TRBJ2-3, with D possibly TRBD2 on 6 matching bases. The V end was cut by 0 bases, the J end by 2 bases, with 16 bases between. Looked up from germline, CDR1 is SGHDT and CDR2 is YYEEEE. The CDR3 totals 17 residues.

The V call is TRBV30, the J call TRBJ1-5; D is perhaps TRBD1 (5 bases). This CDR3 is 15 amino acids long. The germline V gene has CDR1 GTSNPN and CDR2 SVGIG (reference sequence). V lost 0 bases and J lost 7, with 16 bases in between. CDR3 sequence (DNA): TGTGCCTGGAGTGTAACCATGACAGCGACCCAGCCCCAGCATTTT. This codes for CAWSVTMTATQPQHF.

This sequence joins TRBV6-5 and TRBJ1-3, with a tentative D call TRBD1 (5 bases). Germline V CDR1 and CDR2: MNHEY, SVGAGI. This CDR3 contains 14 residues. Trimming took 7 bases from V and 4 from J, leaving 14 bases between them. The CDR3 DNA reads as TGTGCCAGCAAAATTCAGGACAAGGGAAACACCATATATTTT. The encoded protein is CASKIQDKGNTIYF.

The chain employs TRBV28 and TRBJ2-3; TRBD1 agrees at 9 bases. V lost 5 bases and J lost 6; bases outside the gene matches: 12. Germline-derived CDR1 and CDR2 are MDHEN and SYDVKM. The CDR3 extends over 16 amino acids. The CDR3 nucleotides read TGTGCCAGCAGTAGACCGGGACAGGGCAAATCGGATACGCAGTATTTT. Protein sequence: CASSRPGQGKSDTQYF. Based on the CDR3 plus reference TRBV28 and TRBJ2-3, the full variable domain is DVKVTQSSRYLVKRTGEKVFLECVQDMDHENMFWYRQDPGLGLRLIYFSYDVKMKEKGDIPEGYSVSREKKERFSLILESASTNQTSMYLCASSRPGQGKSDTQYFGPGTRLTVL.

This clone has more than one count but fewer than ten. The chain has TRBV5-4 and TRBJ2-2, with TRBD1 identical over 10 bases. With V trimmed by 4 bases and J by 5 bases, 5 bases remained unmatched. The CDR3 consists of 15 residues. The V gene's germline CDR1 is SGHNT and CDR2 YYREEE (reference sequence). Here the CDR3 DNA reads TGTGCCAGCAGCGAGGACAGGGGGTTTACCGGGGAGCTGTTTTTT. Its translation is CASSEDRGFTGELFF. The full variable domain, its missing parts supplied by reference TRBV5-4 and TRBJ2-2, is ETGVTQSPTHLIKTRGQQVTLRCSSQSGHNTVSWYQQALGQGPQFIFQYYREEENGRGNFPPRFSGLQFPNYSSELNVNALELDDSALYLCASSEDRGFTGELFFGEGSRLTVL.

CDR3 amino acids: CASSQFTRQGQETQYF. The CDR3 nucleotides read TGTGCCAGCAGCCAATTCACGAGACAGGGACAAGAGACCCAGTACTTC. The chain uses TRBV3-1 (or the pseudogene TRBV3-2) and TRBJ2-5; 7 nucleotides agree with TRBD1. The CDR3 loop spans 16 amino acids. Germline V gene sequence: CDR1 LGHDT, CDR2 YNNKEL (reference sequence). After removal of 2 bases from V and 2 bases from J, the junction contained 8 bases not matched to a gene.

This chain links TRBV24-1 with TRBJ1-5; D remains ambiguous. Germline V gene lookup returns CDR1 KGHDR and CDR2 SFDVKD. The V gene lost 0 bases and the J gene lost 8 bases, with 7 bases spanning the gap. The CDR3 is 13 amino acids. The CDR3 nucleotides read TGTGCCACCAGTGATTTGCCGGGTAAGCCCCAGCATTTT. Amino acid sequence: CATSDLPGKPQHF.

The chain links TRBV28 to TRBJ2-7, with 10 bases lining up with TRBD2. The CDR3 consists of 18 residues. Looked up from germline, CDR1 is MDHEN and CDR2 is SYDVKM. Trimming took 4 bases from V and 4 from J; bases not matched to a gene: 16. This CDR3 is CASSSPGQLAGEGYEQYF. The CDR3 DNA follows: TGTGCCAGCAGTTCTCCGGGACAGCTAGCGGGAGAAGGGTACGAGCAGTACTTC.

The gene calls are TRBV25-1 and TRBJ1-2, with D perhaps TRBD1 (5 bases). Germline V lookup: CDR1 MGHDK, CDR2 SYGVNS. The CDR3 totals 12 residues. V was shortened by 2 bases and J by 7 bases, with 8 bases between the two germline ends. The CDR3 here is CASSETRAGYTF. The CDR3 nucleotides read TGTGCCAGCAGTGAAACCAGGGCTGGCTACACCTTC.

The table lists this clone with a few counts. The rearrangement joins TRBV30 to TRBJ1-6; D is unresolved. From germline, CDR1 is GTSNPN and CDR2 SVGIG (reference sequence). V gave up 8 bases and J gave up 7 bases, with 18 bases separating them. The CDR3 loop spans 14 amino acids. The DNA of the CDR3 is TGTGCCCGATCCGAGGTGTCGGAGAATTCACCCCTCCACTTT. Protein sequence: CARSEVSENSPLHF.